The entry that follows covers one TCR beta chain sequence. Its matching antigen is unknown. The CDR3 contains 15 residues. Germline CDR1 SGHTA, CDR2 FQGNSA. V was clipped by 6 bases and J by 1 base; unmatched bases: 6. Time point given: blood 4 weeks post-SBRT, at nephrectomy. Noted treatment: 15 Gy SBRT to primary tumor, nephrectomy 4 weeks later. Nephrectomy followed 15 Gy stereotactic body radiation by 4 weeks. This sample is part of a study of radiation and T cells in renal cell carcinoma. The study, taken as a whole, reports: Top tumor clonotypes rose in blood 2 weeks post-radiation, then contracted.

The repertoire was sequenced with immunoSEQ multiplex PCR; TCRdb's copy has only in-frame clones and lacks some. The repertoire holds roughly 170,000 clones, with about 88% as singletons. This chain links TRBV7-2 with TRBJ1-1; 9 bases are a match to TRBD1. The starting material was blood, obtained from a patient whose treatment included radiotherapy and nephrectomy. This TCR derives from a woman aged 50 to 60 with renal cell carcinoma. Written as DNA, the CDR3 is TGTGCCAGCAGAGGACAGGGGTTCGGGAACACTGAAGCTTTCTTT. This sequence encodes CASRGQGFGNTEAFF.